Sequencing of this T cell receptor (beta chain) was carried out in a study of blood T cells in healthy people across ages. Germline loops: CDR1 SGHAT, CDR2 FQNNGV. V was pared by 5 bases and J by 11 bases, with 21 bases between. The CDR3 length is 14 residues. Study-wide points: Older individuals had lower TCR beta diversity per million T cells (the decline was roughly linear).

A remark on this clonotype: Its antigen is currently unknown.

PCR was performed a second time for about 7 to 11 cycles using a sample-barcoded 5' primer and a J-beta primer mix. TCRdb itself ran the 5' RACE reads through MiXCR, one entry per CDR3 protein. This table has around 1.5 million distinct CDR3 sequences, around 59% appearing once. The sequenced sample was blood. This rearrangement joins TRBV11-2 to TRBJ2-5, with TRBD2 as a possible D gene (6 bases). The sequence came from a man aged 18 to 35 in good health. The CDR3 loop is CASSPNLDGGEQYF. Here the CDR3 DNA reads TGTGCCAGCAGCCCTAACTTGGACGGGGGTGAGCAGTACTTC.